Reported below is one T cell receptor (beta chain). This sample was taken from a study of T cell changes during pregnancy in multiple sclerosis. Profiling relied on immunoSEQ multiplex PCR, and the TCRdb table lists in-frame clones only, not all of them. The sample lists about 40,000 clones; roughly 90% were seen once. V was cut by 6 bases and J by 6 bases, with 12 bases left in between. The germline V gene has CDR1 SGHNT and CDR2 YYREEE (reference sequence). This CDR3 comprises 13 residues. The receptor was isolated from a female donor with multiple sclerosis, enrolled in a pregnancy study. The specimen was CD4+ T cells from peripheral blood mononuclear cells, collected in the third trimester of pregnancy. The chain is built from TRBV5-4 and TRBJ1-4; D may be TRBD1 (5 bases). In DNA, the CDR3 is TGTGCCAGCACCCGGGGGGTAGATGAAAAACTGTTTTTT. It is translated as CASTRGVDEKLFF.